What follows describes a single TCR beta chain. Its antigen remains unidentified. Trimming removed 3 bases from V and 8 bases from J, with 8 bases in between. The germline gives CDR1 SQVTM, CDR2 ANQGSEA. The CDR3 totals 11 residues. Clones were sequenced by immunoSEQ multiplex PCR, and TCRdb holds only the in-frame ones, with some missing. The sample contains some 68,000 clones, approximately 80% of which appear only once. This record belongs to a study of vaccination effects on CD4 cells after COVID-19. Sequencing was preceded by expansion of antigen-specific CD4+ T cells with viral peptide pools in the ViraFEST assay. Having been cultured for roughly 10 days, the cells underwent CD4+ T cell isolation. The cohort was immunized with two doses of either the BNT162b2 or mRNA-1273 vaccine.

Here the sequenced sample was CD4+ T cells from PBMCs cultured with HCoV-229E spike peptides, taken after COVID-19 vaccination. The gene calls are TRBV29-1 and TRBJ2-1; D gene ambiguous. This TCR was recovered from a human donor who received a COVID-19 vaccine. The CDR3 DNA follows: TGCAGCGTTGACTCCGGGTATGAGCAGTTCTTC. Protein sequence: CSVDSGYEQFF.